Below are 18 T cell receptor beta chains sequenced from a single sample in a study of response to subunit inactivated influenza vaccine. TCRdb processed the RT-PCR reads anew with MiXCR; each CDR3 protein has one entry. The sample yields just over 300,000 distinct CDR3 sequences, around a fifth seen once. The starting material was PBMCs from blood, obtained less than 22 months after vaccination. The receptors originated from a man in his fifties or sixties who received an inactivated influenza vaccine.

This clonotype has only a few counts. This chain links TRBV4-2 with TRBJ2-3, with D tentatively TRBD1 (5 bases). Looked up from germline, CDR1 is LGHNA and CDR2 is YNFKEQ. V lost 0 bases to trimming and J lost 0 bases, with 13 bases between them. The CDR3 runs 17 residues. The CDR3: CASSQDPPGQSTDTQYF. DNA for the CDR3: TGTGCCAGCAGCCAAGATCCGCCAGGACAAAGCACAGATACGCAGTATTTT.

This clonotype occurred many times. The chain employs TRBV5-1 and TRBJ1-6, with D hard to call. The CDR3 has 14 residues. Per the germline V gene, CDR1 is SGHRS and CDR2 is YFSETQ. Trimming removed 1 base from V and 4 bases from J, with 6 bases in between. CDR3 loop: CASSLTLYNSPLHF. CDR3 in DNA: TGCGCCAGCAGCTTGACCCTTTATAATTCACCCCTCCACTTT.

This chain joins TRBV10-3 and TRBJ1-2; the D gene is possibly TRBD1 (5 bases). The V end lost 3 bases, the J end lost 4 bases, and 12 bases lay between the germline ends. The CDR3 loop spans 14 amino acids. The germline V gene has CDR1 ENHRY and CDR2 SYGVKD. The DNA of the CDR3 is TGTGCCATCAGTGATTTCCCGACAGCCTATGGCTACACCTTC. Protein product: CAISDFPTAYGYTF.

This clonotype was counted many times. The rearrangement joins TRBV3-1 to TRBJ1-1, with 7 bases matching TRBD1. Per the germline V gene, CDR1 is LGHDT and CDR2 is YNNKEL (reference sequence). V was clipped by 1 base and J by 6 bases; unmatched bases: 2. There are 13 residues in the CDR3. The CDR3, as DNA: TGTGCCAGCAGCCAAGGCCAGGGGGCTGAAGCTTTCTTT. Protein: CASSQGQGAEAFF. The full variable domain, its missing parts supplied by reference TRBV3-1 and TRBJ1-1, is DTAVSQTPKYLVTQMGNDKSIKCEQNLGHDTMYWYKQDSKKFLKIMFSYNNKELIINETVPNRFSPKSPDKAHLNLHINSLELGDSAVYFCASSQGQGAEAFFGQGTRLTVV.

This clonotype appeared a few times. The V call is TRBV7-9, the J call TRBJ2-2; perhaps TRBD2 as D (6 bases). CDR3 length: 12 amino acids. Trimming removed 11 bases at V and 3 bases at J, with 10 bases between. Germline values: CDR1 SEHNR, CDR2 FQNEAQ (reference sequence). The DNA of the CDR3 is TGTGCCCGGAGGGCCGACACCGGGGAGCTGTTTTTT. Encoded protein: CARRADTGELFF.

This clonotype appeared a few times. The chain uses TRBV20-1 and TRBJ1-5; D remains unclear. CDR1 and CDR2 from the germline V gene are DFQATT and SNEGSKA (reference sequence). V lost 0 bases and J lost 0, with 9 bases in between. The CDR3 has 15 residues. This chain's CDR3 is CSARDRQHSNQPQHF. In nucleotides, the CDR3 is TGCAGTGCTAGAGATAGGCAGCATAGCAATCAGCCCCAGCATTTT.

The rearrangement joins TRBV29-1 to TRBJ2-7; no clear D gene. CDR3 length: 13 residues. V was pared by 4 bases and J by 0 bases, with 10 bases between. The V gene's germline CDR1 is SQVTM and CDR2 ANQGSEA. The DNA of the CDR3 is TGCAGCGTTGTTTTTCCAGTCTCCTACGAGCAGTACTTC. Amino acids: CSVVFPVSYEQYF.

The rearrangement uses TRBV6-4 and TRBJ1-2, with unresolved D. This CDR3 region has 11 residues. Trimming shortened V by 2 bases and J by 8 bases, and 6 bases separated the two germline ends. Germline CDR1 reads MRHNA; CDR2 reads SNTAGT. The CDR3 DNA reads as TGTGCCAGCAGTGACGGGGAGGGCTACACCTTC. It encodes CASSDGEGYTF.

The CDR3 is CASSRLAGPYNEQFF. The CDR3 coding sequence is TGTGCCAGCTCCAGACTAGCGGGGCCATACAATGAGCAGTTCTTC. The chain combines TRBV14 with TRBJ2-1; 11 bases agree with TRBD2. The CDR3 has 15 amino acids. Trimming removed 8 bases from V and 4 bases from J; junction bases left unmatched: 7. Germline V lookup: CDR1 SGHDN, CDR2 FVKESK.

This clonotype occurred a few times. V is TRBV28 and J is TRBJ1-5; maybe TRBD1 (5 bases). Trimming removed 7 bases from V and 9 bases from J, with 13 bases in between. The CDR3 loop spans 12 amino acids. Germline CDR1 is MDHEN and CDR2 is SYDVKM. The CDR3 DNA is TGTGCCAGCACCGTAGAGGGGAGGCCCCAGCATTTT. This translates into CASTVEGRPQHF.

This clonotype came up many times. This chain connects TRBV10-1 to TRBJ2-7; D is unclear. Germline V gene data show CDR1 as WNHNN and CDR2 as SYGVQD (reference sequence). V shed 6 bases and J shed 0 bases, with 9 bases lying between them. The CDR3 spans 13 residues. The CDR3 DNA reads as TGCGCCAGCAGGGATTCCAGCTCCTACGAGCAGTACTTC. This codes for CASRDSSSYEQYF.

This clonotype was seen only once. The rearrangement links TRBV25-1 to TRBJ2-7; D unclear. V was pared by 1 base and J by 6 bases, with 19 bases between. This CDR3 contains 16 residues. Germline V lookup: CDR1 MGHDK, CDR2 SYGVNS. CDR3 DNA: TGTGCCAGCAGTGAATTTCTGTCAGGTAATCCCATCGAGCAGTACTTC. It translates to CASSEFLSGNPIEQYF.

The chain is built from TRBV10-2 and TRBJ2-3; D unresolved. Per germline, CDR1 WSHSY and CDR2 SAAADI. The ends were cut back, 6 bases at V and 2 bases at J, with 9 bases in the middle. The CDR3 loop spans 13 amino acids. The chain's CDR3 is CASRAQNTDTQYF. The DNA of the CDR3 is TGCGCCAGCAGGGCGCAAAACACAGATACGCAGTATTTT.

The V call is TRBV29-1, the J call TRBJ2-3, with TRBD1 matching over 9 bases. V was clipped by 3 bases and J by 4 bases; unmatched bases: 8. The CDR3 is made up of 15 amino acids. Germline lookup yields CDR1 SQVTM and CDR2 ANQGSEA. The CDR3 region has the DNA TGCAGCGTTGATTCCGGGACAGGGATCTCAGATACGCAGTATTTT. Its translation is CSVDSGTGISDTQYF.

This clonotype was seen only a few times. This sequence joins TRBV29-1 and TRBJ1-1, with TRBD1 as a possible D gene (6 bases). The CDR3 spans 13 residues. Germline lookup yields CDR1 SQVTM and CDR2 ANQGSEA. The V gene lost 4 bases and the J gene lost 4 bases, with 13 bases spanning the gap. CDR3 in DNA: TGCAGCGTTGCTTGGGGGCAGGGCACTGAAGCTTTCTTT. Protein product: CSVAWGQGTEAFF.

This clonotype occurred a few times. This sequence joins TRBV18 and TRBJ1-3, with unresolved D. Germline assignment: CDR1 KGHSH and CDR2 LQKENI. Trimming took off 3 bases at V and 4 bases at J, with 13 bases between the two ends. CDR3 length: 15 amino acids. CDR3 coding DNA: TGTGCCAGCTCACCCCTCGCGCGATACGGAAACACCATATATTTT. Its protein is CASSPLARYGNTIYF.

This chain joins TRBV11-3 and TRBJ2-5; D ambiguous. Germline CDR1 reads SGHNT; CDR2 reads YENEEA. The CDR3 covers 15 residues. The germline V and J ends were trimmed by 5 bases and 1 base, with 14 bases remaining between them. CDR3 nucleotides: TGTGCCAGCAGCCAACGTTCGGGTCCCCAAGAGACCCAGTACTTC. It codes for CASSQRSGPQETQYF. Full variable domain (outside the CDR3, taken from reference TRBV11-3 and TRBJ2-5): EAGVVQSPRYKIIEKKQPVAFWCNPISGHNTLYWYLQNLGQGPELLIRYENEEAVDDSQLPKDRFSAERLKGVDSTLKIQPAELGDSAVYLCASSQRSGPQETQYFGPGTRLLVL.

This clonotype was counted only a few times. The chain employs TRBV12-3 or TRBV12-4 and TRBJ1-1, with D tentatively TRBD1 (5 bases). This CDR3 has 13 residues. V lost 6 bases and J lost 7, with 15 bases in between. The CDR3 region has the DNA TGTGCCAGCAGAGCCTCCAGACAGCGTGAAGCTTTCTTT. Its translation: CASRASRQREAFF.